This T cell receptor (beta chain) was identified in a study of shared clonotypes between healthy human individuals. Study information: Researchers assigned three CD4 naive, three CD4 memory, two CD8 naive and one CD8 memory plate to each donor. Broader study findings: Four donors shared approximately 5% of their naive CD4 clonotypes. Sorted-subset sequencing, rarefaction showed, was incomplete despite large depth.

The CDR3 consists of 15 residues. Trimming pared 4 bases from V and 7 bases from J, leaving 18 bases between. CDR1 SGHNT and CDR2 YYREEE come from the germline V gene (reference sequence). Note on this clone: As yet, its antigen is unknown.

TCRdb's table, derived via immunoSEQ multiplex PCR, lists solely in-frame clones and lacks some. The sample consists of 2 million to 2.5 million clones, roughly 95% of them appearing once. Naive CD8 cells lacked CD45RO and underwent positive selection for CCR7, leaving out terminally differentiated effector memory CD45RA+ cells. Sequencing was done on a sample of naive CD8+ T cells sorted from blood. This TCR was sampled from a man between 18 and 29 years old in good health. The rearrangement joins TRBV5-4 to TRBJ2-1; perhaps D is TRBD1 or TRBD2 (5 bases each). CDR3 protein: CASSEPGTAGNEQFF. CDR3 nucleotides: TGTGCCAGCAGCGAACCCGGGACCGCAGGGAATGAGCAGTTCTTC.